Sequencing of this TCR beta chain was carried out in a study of liver allograft versus peripheral blood T cells. In the study overall: Blood and transplanted-liver T cell receptor repertoires from recipients were compared.

CDR3 length equals 12 residues. Germline-derived CDR1 and CDR2 are SQVTM and ANQGSEA. Trimming pared 3 bases from V and 6 bases from J, leaving 11 bases between. Judged by abundance, this clonotype is medium-sized (0.01 to 0.1%). MiXCR was run by TCRdb on the reads, yielding one entry per CDR3 protein. The data hold some 10,000 distinct CDR3 sequences, with 19% observed a single time. This clonotype originated in a human patient who had a liver transplant. A subset of T cells may come from the graft donor. The chain joins TRBV29-1 to TRBJ1-1; D is unresolved. For the CDR3, the DNA is TGCAGCGTTGATGGGCCCGGGGCTGAAGCTTTCTTT. Amino acids: CSVDGPGAEAFF.